This is a list of T cell receptor beta chains from one sample in a study of T cell repertoires in cytomegalovirus infection. From the reads, TCRdb called clonotypes with MiXCR, one entry per CDR3 protein. The sample contains approximately 910,000 distinct CDR3 sequences, less than 35% of which appear only once. Their target antigens are unknown. The material sequenced was cultured CD8+ T cells from PBMCs, taken from culture after CMV antigen stimulation. The receptor source for this set is a human donor in good health (CMV status not recorded). Some clones in this sample may be carry-over from other donors' samples. CDR3s include the opening cysteine and the closing phenylalanine or tryptophan. The D gene is left open where the match is weak. Clone size is not always given. Where it is, it says once, few, many or a class for expanded clones.

TRBV7-9,TRBD1,TRBJ1-2,few,CASSSDRANYGYTF,TGTGCCAGCAGCTCGGACAGGGCTAACTATGGCTACACCTTC
TRBV19,TRBD1,TRBJ1-1,few,CASSMSRGSYTEAFF,TGTGCCAGTAGTATGTCCAGGGGGTCTTACACTGAAGCTTTCTTT
TRBV5-3,-,TRBJ1-6,-,CASSWADDSSPLHF,TGTGCCAGCAGCTGGGCGGATGATTCTTCACCCCTCCACTTT
TRBV10-3,TRBD1,TRBJ1-5,-,CAISDTRGRGDSNQPQHF,TGTGCCATCAGTGATACTAGGGGGCGAGGGGATAGCAATCAGCCCCAGCATTTT
TRBV6-5,-,TRBJ1-6,-,CASSLRTDNSPLHF,TGTGCCAGCAGTCTTCGGACAGATAATTCACCCCTCCACTTT
TRBV11-3,TRBD1,TRBJ2-2,-,CASSPLQGGDTGELFF,TGTGCCAGCAGTCCACTACAAGGGGGCGACACCGGGGAGCTGTTTTTT
TRBV7-7,-,TRBJ2-5,many,CASSFSGETQYF,TGTGCTAGCAGCTTCTCCGGAGAGACCCAGTACTTC
TRBV7-6,TRBD2,TRBJ2-3,-,CASSLQGGSSGGSVRAGTQYF,TGTGCCAGCAGCTTACAGGGGGGGTCTAGCGGGGGCTCTGTGCGGGCAGGTACGCAGTATTTT
TRBV6-6,-,TRBJ1-1,many,CASSYPDRLQGDTEAFF,TGTGCCAGCAGTTACCCCGATAGGCTCCAGGGTGACACTGAAGCTTTCTTT
TRBV5-1,TRBD1,TRBJ2-1,-,CASSFRDRTANEQFF,TGCGCCAGCAGCTTCCGGGACAGGACGGCAAATGAGCAGTTCTTC
TRBV6-5,-,TRBJ2-7,-,CASSYDTSFSHEQYF,TGTGCCAGCAGTTATGACACCTCTTTTTCCCACGAGCAGTACTTC
TRBV7-6,TRBD1,TRBJ1-4,few,CASSPDRTLFF,TGTGCCAGCAGCCCGGACAGGACCCTGTTTTTT
TRBV7-8,-,TRBJ1-3,-,CASSLGRASSFVSGNTIYF,TGTGCCAGCAGCTTGGGCAGGGCTTCTTCTTTTGTCTCTGGAAACACCATATATTTT
TRBV16,-,TRBJ2-5,few,CASSQSVGLRSFQETQYF,TGTGCCAGCAGCCAATCAGTGGGGCTTCGAAGTTTTCAAGAGACCCAGTACTTC
TRBV10-3,TRBD1,TRBJ2-5,few,CAISESGTDDPETQYF,TGTGCCATCAGTGAGTCAGGGACAGACGACCCAGAGACCCAGTACTTC
TRBV4-1,-,TRBJ1-6,-,CASSQTDSWVGPLHF,TGCGCCAGCAGCCAAACTGACTCCTGGGTAGGACCCCTCCACTTT
TRBV5-4,-,TRBJ2-3,-,CATNIRTSTDTQYF,TGTGCCACCAACATACGCACTAGCACAGATACGCAGTATTTT
TRBV4-1,-,TRBJ1-1,-,CASSQDGENTEAFF,TGCGCCAGCAGCCAAGATGGAGAGAACACTGAAGCTTTCTTT
TRBV7-8,TRBD1,TRBJ1-4,few,CASSSGGWDSFNEKLFF,TGTGCCAGCAGCTCAGGGGGGTGGGACAGTTTTAATGAAAAACTGTTTTTT
TRBV4-1,TRBD2,TRBJ2-1,once,CASSLLAGAQFF,TGCGCCAGCAGCCTCTTAGCGGGGGCCCAGTTCTTC
TRBV19,TRBD1,TRBJ2-3,-,CASTPIQGAVDTQYF,TGTGCCAGTACCCCTATACAGGGGGCGGTAGATACGCAGTATTTT
TRBV7-8,-,TRBJ2-1,many,CASKKRRGYVRDEQFF,TGTGCCAGCAAGAAGAGACGGGGGTATGTTCGAGATGAGCAGTTCTTC
TRBV28,TRBD1,TRBJ1-5,few,CASSFLDRGQPQHF,TGTGCCAGCAGTTTTTTGGACAGGGGCCAGCCCCAGCATTTT
TRBV10-3,-,TRBJ2-7,-,CAITQSSSGQPYEQYF,TGTGCCATCACCCAATCGAGTAGCGGACAACCCTACGAGCAGTACTTC
TRBV11-3,-,TRBJ2-1,-,CASSLRAGSLYNEQFF,TGTGCCAGCAGCCTGAGGGCGGGGAGCCTTTACAATGAGCAGTTCTTC
TRBV2,-,TRBJ2-3,few,CASRWIIDTQYF,TGTGCCAGCAGATGGATTATAGATACGCAGTATTTT
TRBV10-3,-,TRBJ2-3,few,CAIRPPGSTDTQYF,TGTGCCATCAGACCGCCAGGGTCCACAGATACGCAGTATTTT
TRBV6-5,-,TRBJ1-6,few,CASSYPKAGSSYNSPLHF,TGTGCCAGCAGTTACCCCAAGGCAGGGAGCTCCTATAATTCACCCCTCCACTTT
TRBV20-1,TRBD2,TRBJ2-1,-,CSADTLAGGSYNEQFF,TGCAGTGCTGATACCTTAGCGGGGGGCTCCTACAATGAGCAGTTCTTC
TRBV20-1,TRBD2,TRBJ2-1,few,CSAHDGGAGNEQFF,TGCAGTGCGCACGACGGGGGGGCTGGCAATGAGCAGTTCTTC
TRBV6-1,-,TRBJ1-6,few,CASKDSSYNSPLHF,TGTGCCAGCAAGGACAGCTCCTATAATTCACCCCTCCACTTT
TRBV7-6,-,TRBJ2-1,-,CASSLKSGSYNEQFF,TGTGCCAGCAGCTTAAAAAGTGGCTCCTACAATGAGCAGTTCTTC
TRBV4-2,-,TRBJ1-1,few,CASSQDKFRGSAFF,TGTGCCAGCAGCCAAGATAAATTTAGGGGGAGTGCTTTCTTT
TRBV2,TRBD1,TRBJ2-5,once,CASSDLLGQGIAGTQYF,TGTGCCAGCAGTGATCTACTGGGACAGGGAATCGCGGGGACCCAGTACTTC
TRBV6-6,-,TRBJ1-4,few,CASTLRTPTTNEKLFF,TGTGCCAGCACCTTAAGGACACCGACAACTAATGAAAAACTGTTTTTT
TRBV7-6,-,TRBJ2-2,many,CASSFPSSAGELFF,TGTGCCAGCAGCTTTCCTAGTAGTGCCGGGGAGCTGTTTTTT
TRBV20-1,-,TRBJ1-2,few,CSAREWAGYTF,TGCAGTGCTAGAGAGTGGGCTGGCTACACCTTC
TRBV19,TRBD1,TRBJ1-6,-,CASSPWTGQNSPLHF,TGTGCCAGTAGCCCATGGACAGGGCAGAATTCACCCCTCCACTTT
TRBV19,TRBD2,TRBJ2-7,-,CASSVGTSGYYEQYF,TGTGCCAGTAGTGTCGGGACTAGCGGGTATTACGAGCAGTACTTC
TRBV7-2,-,TRBJ2-3,few,CASSLALPGDTDTQYF,TGTGCCAGCAGCTTAGCGCTACCGGGAGACACAGATACGCAGTATTTT
TRBV11-2,TRBD2,TRBJ2-7,-,CASSPPLTSGGYEQYF,TGTGCCAGCAGCCCCCCCCTGACTAGCGGGGGCTACGAGCAGTACTTC
TRBV6-1,-,TRBJ1-1,-,CASSELDTMNTEAFF,TGTGCCAGCAGCGAACTTGACACGATGAACACTGAAGCTTTCTTT